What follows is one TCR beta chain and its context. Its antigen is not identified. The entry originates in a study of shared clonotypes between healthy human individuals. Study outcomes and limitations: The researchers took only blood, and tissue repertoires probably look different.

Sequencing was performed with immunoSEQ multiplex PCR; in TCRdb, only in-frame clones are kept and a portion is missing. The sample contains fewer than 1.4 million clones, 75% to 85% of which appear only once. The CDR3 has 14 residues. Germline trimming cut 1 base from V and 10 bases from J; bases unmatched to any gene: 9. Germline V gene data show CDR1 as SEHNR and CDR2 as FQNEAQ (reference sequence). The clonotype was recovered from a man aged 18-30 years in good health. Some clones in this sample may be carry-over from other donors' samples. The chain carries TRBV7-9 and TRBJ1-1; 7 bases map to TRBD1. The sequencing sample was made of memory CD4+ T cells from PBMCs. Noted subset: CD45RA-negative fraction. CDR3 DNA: TGTGCCAGCAGCTTAGTCGGGACAGTGAGCGGAGCTTTCTTT. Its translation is CASSLVGTVSGAFF.